This T cell receptor (beta chain) came from a study of blood T cells in healthy people across ages. Looking at the study overall: Template switching recovered approximately one barcoded beta molecule for every two T cells.

This clonotype came up a few times. Its antigen is unknown. Then a second PCR, running roughly 6 to 12 cycles, was carried out with a sample-barcoded 5' primer and a J-beta primer mix. In TCRdb, the 5' RACE reads were re-called with MiXCR into one record per CDR3 protein. Here the sample spans about 1.4 million distinct CDR3 sequences, approximately 63% being singletons. Points from the study as a whole: A strong correlation between TCR beta diversity and naive T cell percentage was seen.

The V end lost 5 bases, the J end lost 3 bases, and 11 bases lay between the germline ends. Germline V CDR1 and CDR2: MNHEY, SVGEGT. This CDR3 comprises 13 residues. The chain joins TRBV6-2 or TRBV6-3 to TRBJ2-7; D remains ambiguous. Sequencing was performed on blood. The clonotype originates from a man aged 18 to 29 in good health. The CDR3 region has the DNA TGTGCCAGCAGTCCCACTACCATCTACGAGCAGTACTTC. Its translation: CASSPTTIYEQYF.